The 27 T cell receptor beta chains reported below all come from one sample, sequenced in a study of T cell responses to AZD1222 COVID-19 vaccine. The protocol was immunoSEQ multiplex PCR, while the TCRdb copy is restricted to in-frame clones and leaves out a portion. The sample holds about 92,000 clones, about nine tenths seen once. Sequences were derived from peripheral blood, sampled on day 0 of AZD1222 vaccination. The receptors were gathered from an adult in good health.

The chain has TRBV12-5 and TRBJ1-5; 11 bases map to TRBD1. This CDR3 region has 15 residues. The junction had 3 bases not matched to a gene; V was cut back by 5 bases and J by 3 bases. Germline CDR1 reads LGHNT; CDR2 reads FRNRAP. The CDR3 DNA reads TGTGCTAGTGGTATCGGACAGGGGGCCAATCAGCCCCAGCATTTT. This codes for CASGIGQGANQPQHF.

This chain joins TRBV9 and TRBJ2-5, with D possibly being TRBD1 (5 bases). Trimming took off 4 bases at V and 2 bases at J, with 12 bases between the two ends. The germline V gene encodes CDR1 SGDLS and CDR2 YYNGEE. This CDR3 region has 14 residues. CDR3 sequence reads: CASSPADTQETQYF. Written as DNA, the CDR3 is TGTGCCAGCAGCCCGGCGGACACACAAGAGACCCAGTACTTC.

The chain couples TRBV6-5 to TRBJ2-6; no clear D gene. The germline V gene encodes CDR1 MNHEY and CDR2 SVGAGI. The CDR3 has 13 amino acids. V dropped 2 bases and J dropped 3 bases, with 2 bases sitting between them. The chain's CDR3 is CASSYGGANVLTF. CDR3 in DNA: TGTGCCAGCAGTTACGGTGGGGCCAACGTCCTGACTTTC.

The chain carries TRBV27 and TRBJ1-5, with 9 bases matching TRBD1. J gave up 0 bases and V 6 bases, and 18 bases lay outside the gene matches. The CDR3 sequence is 20 residues long. Germline V gives CDR1 MNHEY, CDR2 SMNVEV (reference sequence). As DNA, the CDR3 is TGTGCCAGCAGGCCTTCCTCCCGGGACAGGGAACTTTATAGCAATCAGCCCCAGCATTTT. This codes for CASRPSSRDRELYSNQPQHF.

The chain carries TRBV5-1 and TRBJ1-6; TRBD1 aligns across 7 bases. CDR3 size: 15 residues. V lost 2 bases and J lost 7; bases outside the gene matches: 6. Germline CDR1 and CDR2: SGHRS and YFSETQ. Here the CDR3 DNA reads TGCGCCAGCAGCTTTTTCACAGGGGACAATTCACCCCTCCACTTT. Protein: CASSFFTGDNSPLHF.

The chain links TRBV28 to TRBJ1-2; D gene unclear. Deletions cut 3 bases from V and 0 bases from J, with 11 bases between. The CDR3 loop spans 15 amino acids. CDR1 is MDHEN and CDR2 is SYDVKM in the germline V gene. The CDR3 DNA sequence: TGTGCCAGCAGTTTTCATCCTGGGGCTAACTATGGCTACACCTTC. Translating gives CASSFHPGANYGYTF.

The CDR3 sequence is CASSLLDRGHYGYTF. The DNA of the CDR3 is TGTGCCAGCAGTTTACTGGACAGGGGGCACTATGGCTACACCTTC. The chain carries TRBV27 and TRBJ1-2, with 11 bases fitting TRBD1. The CDR3 length is 15 residues. Looked up from germline, CDR1 is MNHEY and CDR2 is SMNVEV (reference sequence). J was trimmed by 3 bases and V by 2 bases; bases with no gene match: 2.

The V gene is TRBV7-2, the J gene TRBJ1-5; 7 bases align to TRBD1. Per germline, CDR1 SGHTA and CDR2 FQGNSA. CDR3 length equals 14 residues. Trimming took 3 bases from V and 6 from J; bases not matched to a gene: 5. CDR3 bases: TGTGCCAGCAGCTTGTCCCAGGGGGGTCAGCCCCAGCATTTT. This codes for CASSLSQGGQPQHF.

The rearrangement uses TRBV7-9 and TRBJ1-1, with 8 positions matching TRBD1. The CDR3 length is 15 residues. CDR1 SEHNR and CDR2 FQNEAQ come from the germline V gene (reference sequence). The V and J ends lost 5 bases and 5 bases, in that order; junction bases with no gene match: 10. The CDR3 bases are TGTGCCAGCAGCCCTAGGGACAGGTGGGTTACTGAAGCTTTCTTT. Its protein is CASSPRDRWVTEAFF. The full variable domain, rest sourced from reference TRBV7-9 and TRBJ1-1, is DTGVSQNPRHKITKRGQNVTFRCDPISEHNRLYWYRQTLGQGPEFLTYFQNEAQLEKSRLLSDRFSAERPKGSFSTLEIQRTEQGDSAMYLCASSPRDRWVTEAFFGQGTRLTVV.

CDR3 sequence: CASSQADVTIYF. The DNA of the CDR3 is TGTGCCAGCAGCCAAGCCGACGTAACCATATATTTT. This chain uses TRBV14 with TRBJ1-3; D gene unclear. This CDR3 comprises 12 residues. Trimming removed 1 base at V and 10 bases at J, with 8 bases between. The germline V gene has CDR1 SGHDN and CDR2 FVKESK.

The chain employs TRBV27 and TRBJ2-7; TRBD1 aligns across 8 bases. This CDR3 contains 14 residues. Germline values: CDR1 MNHEY, CDR2 SMNVEV (reference sequence). V shed 5 bases and J 6 bases; nucleotides not matched to a gene: 9. CDR3 nucleotides: TGTGCCAGCAGTACGCGACAGGGGAAGCTCGAGCAGTACTTC. Amino acid sequence: CASSTRQGKLEQYF.

V and J are TRBV7-3 and TRBJ2-7, with a tentative D call TRBD2 (5 bases). This CDR3 has 15 amino acids. V shed 4 bases and J shed 3 bases, with 16 bases lying between them. In germline, CDR1 is SGHTA, CDR2 FQGTGA. This CDR3 is CASSWAGGNNYEQYF. In DNA, the CDR3 is TGTGCCAGCAGCTGGGCGGGCGGAAATAACTACGAGCAGTACTTC.

This chain joins TRBV3-1 (or the pseudogene TRBV3-2) and TRBJ2-1, with 14 positions matching TRBD2. J was trimmed by 7 bases and V by 9 bases; bases with no gene match: 5. The CDR3 is 14 amino acids. CDR1 is LGHDT and CDR2 is YNNKEL in the germline V gene (reference sequence). For the CDR3, the DNA is TGTGCCAGTACCGGGACTAGCGGGAGTAATGAGCAGTTCTTC. This gives the protein CASTGTSGSNEQFF.

The chain joins TRBV7-8 to TRBJ2-5, with 10 nucleotides matching TRBD1. This CDR3 is 15 amino acids long. Germline V gives CDR1 SGHVS, CDR2 FQNEAQ. V gave up 4 bases and J gave up 4 bases; unmatched junction bases: 6. Here the CDR3 reads CASSWGQGSIETQYF. The CDR3 coding sequence is TGTGCCAGCAGCTGGGGACAGGGGTCGATAGAGACCCAGTACTTC.

The V and J genes are TRBV9 and TRBJ2-2; D might be TRBD1 or TRBD2, each matching 5 bases. The germline V gene encodes CDR1 SGDLS and CDR2 YYNGEE. V lost 2 bases and J lost 5, with 13 bases in between. The CDR3 sequence is 15 residues long. The CDR3 region is CASSVGASGTGELFF. CDR3 DNA: TGTGCCAGCAGCGTCGGGGCTTCCGGAACCGGGGAGCTGTTTTTT.

This clone was picked up one time. The J gene is TRBJ1-5, the V gene TRBV13; a weak D match, TRBD1 (6 bases). Germline-derived CDR1 and CDR2 are PRHDT and FYEKMQ (reference sequence). Trimming cost V 2 bases and J 1 base, with 6 bases left between them. This CDR3 contains 14 residues. Here the CDR3 reads CASSLQGSNQPQHF. The CDR3 nucleotides are TGTGCCAGCAGCTTACAGGGGAGCAATCAGCCCCAGCATTTT.

In DNA, the CDR3 is TGCGCCAGCAGTCAGGGGGCCTCGGCCGAAAAACTGTTTTTT. It is translated as CASSQGASAEKLFF. The J gene is TRBJ1-4, the V gene TRBV5-1; 8 nucleotides line up with TRBD1. The germline V gene has CDR1 SGHRS and CDR2 YFSETQ. This CDR3 has 14 amino acids. V lost 5 bases and J lost 8; bases outside the gene matches: 8. The full variable domain, rest sourced from reference TRBV5-1 and TRBJ1-4, is KAGVTQTPRYLIKTRGQQVTLSCSPISGHRSVSWYQQTPGQGLQFLFEYFSETQRNKGNFPGRFSGRQFSNSRSEMNVSTLELGDSALYLCASSQGASAEKLFFGSGTQLSVL.

The chain is built from TRBV10-3 and TRBJ2-7, with 8 bases fitting TRBD1. The CDR3 has 15 amino acids. The trim removed 3 bases at V and 0 bases at J, leaving 4 bases unmatched. Germline CDR1 ENHRY, CDR2 SYGVKD. The CDR3 DNA reads TGTGCCATCAGTGACCCGGGACAGGTCTCCTACGAGCAGTACTTC. Encoded protein: CAISDPGQVSYEQYF.

This chain joins TRBV5-1 and TRBJ1-4; 8 bases line up with TRBD1. Germline V lookup: CDR1 SGHRS, CDR2 YFSETQ. Trimming cost V 0 bases and J 10 bases; bases outside gene matches: 5. This CDR3 contains 14 residues. The CDR3: CASSLAQGVGKLFF. CDR3 DNA: TGCGCCAGCAGCTTGGCACAGGGGGTAGGAAAACTGTTTTTT.

This sequence joins TRBV2 and TRBJ2-1; the match to TRBD2 covers 7 bases. Per germline, CDR1 SNHLY and CDR2 FYNNEI. This CDR3 has 15 amino acids. V lost 4 bases and J lost 7; bases outside the gene matches: 10. In DNA, the CDR3 is TGTGCCAGCAGTGTCAGGGCGGGAGCGAGAAATGAGCAGTTCTTC. It specifies CASSVRAGARNEQFF.

The chain is built from TRBV4-1 and TRBJ1-1, with D tentatively TRBD1 (5 bases). V was cut by 4 bases and J by 6 bases, with 18 bases left in between. In germline, CDR1 is MGHRA, CDR2 YSYEKL. There are 15 residues in the CDR3. CDR3 protein: CASSPYDQGRAEAFF. The CDR3 nucleotides are TGCGCCAGCAGCCCGTACGATCAGGGTCGAGCTGAAGCTTTCTTT.

The chain recombines TRBV6-2 or TRBV6-3 with TRBJ2-1; 9 positions agree with TRBD2. The CDR3 consists of 18 residues. The germline V gene has CDR1 MNHEY and CDR2 SVGEGT. Trimming cost V 4 bases and J 4 bases; bases outside gene matches: 14. For the CDR3, the DNA is TGTGCCAGCAGTTTGGGCGTGTTCAGCGGGGGGATGTACAATGAGCAGTTCTTC. Protein product: CASSLGVFSGGMYNEQFF.

V is TRBV7-3 and J is TRBJ2-7; 8 bases align to TRBD2. The CDR3 length is 13 residues. Germline V CDR1 and CDR2: SGHTA, FQGTGA. After removal of 3 bases from V and 12 bases from J, the junction contained 10 bases not matched to a gene. The CDR3, as DNA: TGTGCCAGCAGCTTTAGCGGGACAACTCTACCGTACTTC. Protein sequence: CASSFSGTTLPYF. The full variable domain, its missing parts supplied by reference TRBV7-3 and TRBJ2-7, is GAGVSQTPSNKVTEKGKYVELRCDPISGHTALYWYRQSLGQGPEFLIYFQGTGAADDSGLPNDRFFAVRPEGSVSTLKIQRTERGDSAVYLCASSFSGTTLPYFGPGTRLTVT.

The gene calls are TRBV12-3 or TRBV12-4 and TRBJ1-2; D gene ambiguous. This CDR3 has 13 amino acids. V gave up 5 bases and J gave up 7 bases, with 14 bases separating them. The CDR3 bases are TGTGCCAGCAGTCCCTCTGGGATCCCTGGCTACACCTTC. This translates into CASSPSGIPGYTF.

V is TRBV21-1 and J is TRBJ1-5. TRBV21-1 is marked as a pseudogene. CDR3 length: 18 amino acids. The CDR3 here is CASSKGTGPGISNQPQHF. The CDR3 nucleotides are TGTGCCAGCAGCAAAGGGACGGGGCCAGGGATTAGCAATCAGCCCCAGCATTTT.

The chain couples TRBV28 to TRBJ2-1; 8 bases are a match to TRBD2. V lost 3 bases and J lost 4; bases outside the gene matches: 8. CDR3 length equals 16 residues. Germline CDR1 reads MDHEN; CDR2 reads SYDVKM. The CDR3 loop reads CASSLAGSGGYNEQFF. The CDR3 DNA is TGTGCCAGCAGTTTGGCAGGAAGCGGGGGATACAATGAGCAGTTCTTC. Filled out from reference TRBV28 and TRBJ2-1, the complete variable domain reads DVKVTQSSRYLVKRTGEKVFLECVQDMDHENMFWYRQDPGLGLRLIYFSYDVKMKEKGDIPEGYSVSREKKERFSLILESASTNQTSMYLCASSLAGSGGYNEQFFGPGTRLTVL.

V gene TRBV3-1 (or the pseudogene TRBV3-2) combines with J gene TRBJ1-5; maybe TRBD1 (5 bases). V lost 0 bases to trimming and J lost 7 bases, with 13 bases between them. CDR1 is LGHDT and CDR2 is YNNKEL in the germline V gene (reference sequence). The CDR3 runs 15 residues. CDR3 bases: TGTGCCAGCAGCCAAGATCTTCCGGGGGTCCAGCCCCAGCATTTT. Amino acids: CASSQDLPGVQPQHF.